Listed below are T cell receptor beta chains from one sample, sequenced in a study. TCRdb re-called the RT-PCR reads with MiXCR, one entry per CDR3 protein. Of more than 600,000 distinct CDR3 sequences listed, approximately 15% are singletons. Sequencing was performed on memory CD4+ T cells from blood. Receptor source: a female donor in good health, serving as a healthy control. Both conserved end residues are part of each CDR3. Fields, in order: D gene, CDR3 length, V gene, J gene, clone size, CDR3 protein, CDR3 DNA. The D gene is left open where the match is weak. Some rows have no size entry. The others give once, few or many, or a class for an expanded clone.

TRBD1	15	TRBV5-5	TRBJ2-1	.	CASSQGTGYRHEQFF	TGTGCCAGCAGCCAGGGGACAGGGTATCGGCATGAGCAGTTCTTC
TRBD1	15	TRBV5-1	TRBJ2-7	few	CASSLADRGASEQYF	TGCGCCAGCAGCTTGGCCGACAGGGGGGCATCCGAGCAGTACTTC
.	16	TRBV5-1	TRBJ2-1	few	CASSLAAGTVVNEQFF	TGCGCCAGCAGCTTGGCTGCCGGGACCGTCGTAAATGAGCAGTTCTTC
.	14	TRBV6-5	TRBJ2-1	many	CASTDGGLFNEQFF	TGTGCCAGCACCGACGGAGGTTTATTCAATGAGCAGTTCTTC
.	12	TRBV10-3	TRBJ1-2	.	CAISDGEASLRF	TGTGCCATCAGTGACGGGGAAGCCTCGCTCCGGTTC
.	9	TRBV5-1	TRBJ2-3	few	CASTHTQYF	TGCGCCAGCACGCATACGCAGTATTTT
TRBD1	14	TRBV12-3/TRBV12-4	TRBJ2-5	many	CASRDGTAQETQYF	TGTGCCAGCAGGGACGGGACAGCCCAAGAGACCCAGTACTTC
.	14	TRBV10-3	TRBJ2-7	.	CAISEIGGNYEQYF	TGTGCCATCAGTGAAATTGGGGGAAACTACGAGCAGTACTTC
TRBD1	15	TRBV3-1	TRBJ2-7	.	CASSLQGANSYEQYF	TGTGCCAGCAGCCTTCAGGGGGCTAACTCCTACGAGCAGTACTTC
TRBD1	14	TRBV2	TRBJ1-5	.	CASSVQGAHQPQHF	TGTGCCAGCAGTGTTCAGGGGGCCCATCAGCCCCAGCATTTT
.	15	TRBV4-2	TRBJ1-2	few	CASSQALDRGYGYTF	TGTGCCAGCAGCCAAGCCCTTGACCGAGGGTATGGCTACACCTTC
TRBD2	17	TRBV12-3/TRBV12-4	TRBJ2-3	.	CASSHSNSGRGLYTQYF	TGTGCCAGCAGTCACTCCAATAGCGGGAGGGGTTTGTATACGCAGTATTTT
.	12	TRBV7-2	TRBJ2-1	.	CASPRGDNEQFF	TGTGCCAGCCCCCGGGGAGATAATGAGCAGTTCTTC
TRBD2	13	TRBV20-1	TRBJ2-1	.	CSAPRTSGREQFF	TGCAGTGCCCCTCGGACTAGCGGGCGCGAGCAGTTCTTC
.	15	TRBV20-1	TRBJ2-7	many	CSAQGLRLRAYEQYF	TGCAGTGCTCAGGGCCTCCGCCTTAGGGCCTACGAGCAGTACTTC
TRBD1	21	TRBV4-3	TRBJ1-2	many	CASSQEYTPGQGLGKNYGYTF	TGCGCCAGCAGCCAAGAATATACACCGGGACAGGGGTTGGGGAAGAACTATGGCTACACCTTC
.	13	TRBV9	TRBJ2-3	few	CASSVFFRDTQYF	TGTGCCAGCAGCGTTTTTTTCAGAGATACGCAGTATTTT
.	16	TRBV5-1	TRBJ1-4	.	CASSLTGGQGSEKLFF	TGCGCCAGCAGCTTGACCGGAGGGCAGGGTAGTGAAAAACTGTTTTTT
TRBD1	15	TRBV28	TRBJ1-1	.	CASRPTDRDNTEAFF	TGTGCCAGCAGACCTACTGACAGGGATAACACTGAAGCTTTCTTT
.	12	TRBV20-1	TRBJ2-7	many	CSAAGYSYEQYF	TGCAGTGCTGCGGGGTACTCCTACGAGCAGTACTTC
.	14	TRBV12-3/TRBV12-4	TRBJ1-5	.	CASSLDGPGQPQHF	TGTGCCAGCAGTTTAGACGGCCCGGGGCAGCCCCAGCATTTT
TRBD1	15	TRBV5-1	TRBJ2-1	few	CASSEGAARPNEQFF	TGCGCCAGCAGCGAGGGGGCCGCCAGACCCAATGAGCAGTTCTTC
TRBD1	15	TRBV6-2/TRBV6-3	TRBJ2-7	many	CASSYSGTGGHEQYF	TGTGCCAGCAGTTACTCCGGGACAGGGGGCCACGAGCAGTACTTC
.	15	TRBV12-3/TRBV12-4	TRBJ1-2	few	CASSDSGENNYGYTF	TGTGCCAGCAGTGATTCAGGGGAAAATAACTATGGCTACACCTTC
.	13	TRBV24-1	TRBJ2-5	many	CATSDGAEETQYF	TGTGCCACCAGTGACGGGGCAGAAGAGACCCAGTACTTC
.	16	TRBV10-3	TRBJ2-7	.	CAISENIGQGTIEQYF	TGTGCCATCAGTGAGAATATCGGGCAGGGAACGATAGAGCAGTACTTC
TRBD1	15	TRBV7-8	TRBJ1-4	.	CASSLAGTGGEKLFF	TGTGCCAGCAGCTTAGCCGGGACAGGAGGCGAAAAACTGTTTTTT
.	12	TRBV29-1	TRBJ2-7	many	CSVRVDTYEQYF	TGCAGCGTACGGGTAGATACCTACGAGCAGTACTTC
.	14	TRBV27	TRBJ2-3	many	CASSSPASTDTQYF	TGTGCCAGCTCATCACCTGCTAGCACAGATACGCAGTATTTT
.	15	TRBV5-1	TRBJ2-7	many	CASSLGVSHTYEQYF	TGCGCCAGCAGCTTGGGTGTGAGCCATACCTACGAGCAGTACTTC
TRBD2	15	TRBV20-1	TRBJ2-2	.	CSARVLAGVTGELFF	TGCAGTGCTAGAGTGCTAGCGGGAGTCACCGGGGAGCTGTTTTTT
.	15	TRBV27	TRBJ2-7	.	CASSRDSGHPYEQYF	TGTGCCAGCAGCCGAGACTCGGGACACCCCTACGAGCAGTACTTC
.	13	TRBV5-1	TRBJ2-1	few	CASRPAFEVEQFF	TGCGCCAGCAGGCCTGCGTTTGAGGTTGAGCAGTTCTTC
TRBD1	12	TRBV20-1	TRBJ1-4	many	CSASGGGEKLFF	TGCAGTGCCTCAGGGGGCGGTGAAAAACTGTTTTTT
TRBD2	17	TRBV15	TRBJ2-3	many	CATSRLAGGGATDTQYF	TGTGCCACCAGCCGACTAGCGGGAGGTGGGGCCACAGATACGCAGTATTTT
.	14	TRBV27	TRBJ1-4	.	CASRGGGHGEKLFF	TGTGCCAGCAGGGGCGGGGGGCATGGAGAAAAACTGTTTTTT
.	15	TRBV7-2	TRBJ2-7	few	CASSAAGTGTYEQYF	TGTGCCAGCAGCGCAGCCGGGACGGGTACCTACGAGCAGTACTTC
.	17	TRBV5-1	TRBJ2-7	few	CASSLAVNANHVYEQYF	TGCGCCAGCAGCTTGGCTGTCAATGCCAACCACGTCTACGAGCAGTACTTC
TRBD2	15	TRBV6-2/TRBV6-3	TRBJ2-2	few	CASSRTSGSTGELFF	TGTGCCAGCAGCCGGACTAGCGGGAGTACCGGGGAGCTGTTTTTT
TRBD1	14	TRBV20-1	TRBJ1-4	.	CSAQDRSLDEKLFF	TGCAGTGCCCAGGACAGGTCGCTTGATGAAAAACTGTTTTTT
.	16	TRBV6-1	TRBJ1-4	.	CASSDDSGATNEKLFF	TGTGCCAGCAGTGACGACTCGGGAGCAACTAATGAAAAACTGTTTTTT